This T cell receptor beta chain was sequenced during a study of cytomegalovirus exposure and HLA in healthy donors. Points from the study as a whole: The authors judged a highly shared variant cluster likely a sequencing artifact. Most TCR sequences were seen very rarely across donors, but some public TCRs occurred in many. Researchers left out some V segments, among them TRBV6-2 and TRBV6-3, as indistinguishable.

Of note for this clone: Its antigen is still unknown.

The PCR was carried out with 60 Vbeta primers and 13 Jbeta primers. Sequencing was performed with immunoSEQ multiplex PCR; in TCRdb, only in-frame clones are kept and a portion is missing. The sample holds 100,000 to 150,000 clones, about two thirds seen once. CDR1 is SGHAT and CDR2 is FQDESV in the germline V gene (reference sequence). V trimming: 1 base; J trimming: 7 bases; junction bases outside the gene matches: 4. CDR3 length: 13 residues. What was sequenced was PBMCs. The chain has TRBV11-1 and TRBJ2-7; 7 bases line up with TRBD1. This TCR came from a man aged 30 to 39 in good health and CMV-seronegative. CDR3 residues: CASSLGLRGEQYF. DNA for the CDR3: TGTGCCAGCAGCTTAGGCCTCAGGGGGGAGCAGTACTTC.